This record looks at one T cell receptor beta chain sequence and its context. Its antigen is not known. The record originates from a study of cytomegalovirus exposure and HLA in healthy donors. The study, taken as a whole, reports: Despite most TCR sequences being rare, some public TCRs occurred in many donors.

TCRdb's table, derived via immunoSEQ multiplex PCR, lists solely in-frame clones and lacks some. This table holds some 83,000 clones, around 94% found once. With V trimmed by 5 bases and J by 1 base, 2 bases remained unmatched. From germline, CDR1 is SGHDT and CDR2 YYEEEE. The CDR3 covers 13 residues. The V call is TRBV5-6, the J call TRBJ2-7, with 8 bases fitting TRBD2. This receptor was identified in a woman aged 18-30 years in good health and CMV-seronegative. The specimen sequenced was PBMCs. CDR3: CASSPGGSYEQYF. CDR3 coding DNA: TGTGCCAGCAGTCCGGGGGGGTCCTACGAGCAGTACTTC.